The text below deals with one T cell receptor beta chain. Its antigen has not been determined. Nothing much larger sits one base from this clone, and base qualities are not available. The source of the sample is a study of CD8+ T cells in alopecia areata listed by TCRdb under 2018. For the wider study: To study T cell clonal expansion in alopecia areata, the researchers applied high-throughput TCRbeta sequencing to both the C3H/HeJ mouse model and human patients. In humans, TCRbeta sequencing was performed on scalp tissue and on sorted CD4+ and CD8+ peripheral blood T cells from healthy controls and from patients with patchy or totalis/universalis alopecia areata. Clonality in the scalp was compared among normal scalp (n=4), patchy alopecia areata scalp (n=8), and alopecia totalis/universalis scalp (n=8). TCRbeta CDR3 regions were amplified by immunoSEQ multiplex PCR with 35 Vbeta forward and 13 Jbeta reverse primers. RNA was extracted with the PAXgene miRNA kit for fixed scalp, the miRNeasy kit for PBMCs, and the RNeasy kit for mouse skin.

After PBMCs were isolated by density centrifugation and stained for CD3, CD4 and CD8, a FACSAria was used to sort CD4+ and CD8+ T cells. Unaffected controls provided scalp biopsies and blood samples. What the research found in general, with its limitations: Compared with normal scalp, lesional scalp, particularly in alopecia totalis/universalis, had higher clonality and more expanded CD8+ clones, which suggests antigenic drive. TCR sequences shared between patients were less clear than in mice, possibly partly because of HLA diversity in the patient population. Unlike mouse skin, where gammadelta T cells dominate, normal human skin contains resident alphabeta T cells that get sequenced too, which complicates analysis of the scalp TCR repertoire.

Libraries came from the immunoSEQ multiplex PCR assay. To provide template for TCR sequencing, every sample had RNA extracted and reverse transcribed into cDNA. First-strand cDNA was synthesized using SuperScript III with a 2:1 mix of oligo-dT and random hexamers. A synthetic immune receptor repertoire was used to gauge amplification bias, and whatever bias remained was removed computationally. As for how the authors treated the data: Raw reads were preprocessed for error removal, and CDR3 was defined according to IMGT conventions as running from the conserved cysteine to phenylalanine. Clonality was computed by normalizing Shannon entropy by log2 of the number of productive unique TCRs and subtracting the result from 1. Scalp TCRbeta sequences were cross-referenced with sorted blood CD4 and CD8 repertoires so that the CD4 or CD8 identity of scalp clones could be inferred. TCRdb took this table from immuneACCESS and kept in-frame rearrangements with V and J called. Such tables lack part of the clones; where checked against another copy, unresolved V genes explain under half of the gap, and the rest is unexplained. Clone size and the V and J calls come from that table; the DNA yielded D and trimming. Recorded for this sample are over 150,000 clones; about 56% of them occurred a single time. The ten largest clones add up to approximately 4.9% of the sample.

The germline V gene sets CDR1 to SGHRS and CDR2 to YFSETQ. V gives up 2 bases and J gives up 7 bases, and the segment between their germline ends measures 6 bases. The CDR3, cysteine through phenylalanine, is 12 amino acids long. The DNA shown is the 36-base CDR3, in frame from base 1. The receptor comes from a human donor in good health. This receptor chain uses TRBV5-1 and TRBJ2-2; no D gene is confidently identified. Specimen: CD8+ T cells sorted from blood. CDR3 protein: CASSLSGGELFF. The DNA is as follows: TGCGCCAGCAGCTTATCCGGCGGGGAGCTGTTTTTT.